The clone carrying this TCR beta chain was counted at least ten times. This entry comes from a study of T cells in Graves' hyperthyroidism and ophthalmopathy. In the study overall: Peripheral blood specimens were obtained at initial diagnosis, prior to any treatment.

Hyperthyroidism was newly diagnosed in patients aged 18 to 65 (duration under 2 months). RNA transcripts yielded amplified TCR beta CDR3 regions. HTBI primers were the set used in a first-round RT-PCR of the TCR CDR3. TCRdb fed the multiplex PCR reads into MiXCR, producing one record per CDR3 protein. The table has under 350,000 distinct CDR3 sequences, 21% seen once; the top ten hold 50% to 65%. CDR3 size: 15 residues. CDR1 is SGDLS, CDR2 YYNGEE, per germline. After removal of 3 bases from V and 3 bases from J, the junction contained 4 bases not matched to a gene. The receptor was derived from a woman in her forties or fifties with Graves' hyperthyroidism. The V gene is TRBV9, the J gene TRBJ2-1; 9 bases map to TRBD1. Sequenced sample: blood. CDR3 in amino acids: CASSALTGGYNEQFF. Written as DNA, the CDR3 is TGTGCCAGCAGCGCCCTGACAGGGGGCTACAATGAGCAGTTCTTC.